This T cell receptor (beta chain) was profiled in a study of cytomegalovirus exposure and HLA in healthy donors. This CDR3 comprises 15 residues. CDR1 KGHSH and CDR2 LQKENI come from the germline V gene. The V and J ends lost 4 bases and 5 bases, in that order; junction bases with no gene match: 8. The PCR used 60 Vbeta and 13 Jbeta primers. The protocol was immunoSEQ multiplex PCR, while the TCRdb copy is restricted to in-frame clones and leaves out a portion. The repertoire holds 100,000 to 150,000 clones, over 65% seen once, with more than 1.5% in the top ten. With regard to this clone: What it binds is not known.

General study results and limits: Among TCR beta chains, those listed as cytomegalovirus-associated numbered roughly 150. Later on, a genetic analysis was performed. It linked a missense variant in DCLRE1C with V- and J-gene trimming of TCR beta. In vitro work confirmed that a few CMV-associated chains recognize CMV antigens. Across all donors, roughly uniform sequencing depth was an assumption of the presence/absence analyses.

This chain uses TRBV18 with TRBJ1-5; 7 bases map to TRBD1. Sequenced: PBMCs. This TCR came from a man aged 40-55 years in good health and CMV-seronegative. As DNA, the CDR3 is TGTGCCAGCTCACAATACAGGGGACTAGATCAGCCCCAGCATTTT. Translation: CASSQYRGLDQPQHF.